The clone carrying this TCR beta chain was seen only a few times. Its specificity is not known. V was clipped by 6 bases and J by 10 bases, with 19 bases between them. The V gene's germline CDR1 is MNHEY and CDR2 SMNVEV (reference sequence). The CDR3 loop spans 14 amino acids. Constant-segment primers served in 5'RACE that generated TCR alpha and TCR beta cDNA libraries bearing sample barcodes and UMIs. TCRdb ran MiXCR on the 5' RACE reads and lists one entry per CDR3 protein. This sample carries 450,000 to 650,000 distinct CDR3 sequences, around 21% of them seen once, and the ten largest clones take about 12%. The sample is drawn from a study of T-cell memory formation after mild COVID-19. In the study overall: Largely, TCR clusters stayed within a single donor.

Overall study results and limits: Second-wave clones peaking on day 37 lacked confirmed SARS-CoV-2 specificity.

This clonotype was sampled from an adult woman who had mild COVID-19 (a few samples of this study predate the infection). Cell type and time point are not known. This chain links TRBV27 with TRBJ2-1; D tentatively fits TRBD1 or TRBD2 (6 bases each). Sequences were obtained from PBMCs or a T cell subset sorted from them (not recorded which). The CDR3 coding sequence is TGTGCCAGCAGCCCCCTGGGGGGCCTCGGGGAGCAGTTCTTC. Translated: CASSPLGGLGEQFF.